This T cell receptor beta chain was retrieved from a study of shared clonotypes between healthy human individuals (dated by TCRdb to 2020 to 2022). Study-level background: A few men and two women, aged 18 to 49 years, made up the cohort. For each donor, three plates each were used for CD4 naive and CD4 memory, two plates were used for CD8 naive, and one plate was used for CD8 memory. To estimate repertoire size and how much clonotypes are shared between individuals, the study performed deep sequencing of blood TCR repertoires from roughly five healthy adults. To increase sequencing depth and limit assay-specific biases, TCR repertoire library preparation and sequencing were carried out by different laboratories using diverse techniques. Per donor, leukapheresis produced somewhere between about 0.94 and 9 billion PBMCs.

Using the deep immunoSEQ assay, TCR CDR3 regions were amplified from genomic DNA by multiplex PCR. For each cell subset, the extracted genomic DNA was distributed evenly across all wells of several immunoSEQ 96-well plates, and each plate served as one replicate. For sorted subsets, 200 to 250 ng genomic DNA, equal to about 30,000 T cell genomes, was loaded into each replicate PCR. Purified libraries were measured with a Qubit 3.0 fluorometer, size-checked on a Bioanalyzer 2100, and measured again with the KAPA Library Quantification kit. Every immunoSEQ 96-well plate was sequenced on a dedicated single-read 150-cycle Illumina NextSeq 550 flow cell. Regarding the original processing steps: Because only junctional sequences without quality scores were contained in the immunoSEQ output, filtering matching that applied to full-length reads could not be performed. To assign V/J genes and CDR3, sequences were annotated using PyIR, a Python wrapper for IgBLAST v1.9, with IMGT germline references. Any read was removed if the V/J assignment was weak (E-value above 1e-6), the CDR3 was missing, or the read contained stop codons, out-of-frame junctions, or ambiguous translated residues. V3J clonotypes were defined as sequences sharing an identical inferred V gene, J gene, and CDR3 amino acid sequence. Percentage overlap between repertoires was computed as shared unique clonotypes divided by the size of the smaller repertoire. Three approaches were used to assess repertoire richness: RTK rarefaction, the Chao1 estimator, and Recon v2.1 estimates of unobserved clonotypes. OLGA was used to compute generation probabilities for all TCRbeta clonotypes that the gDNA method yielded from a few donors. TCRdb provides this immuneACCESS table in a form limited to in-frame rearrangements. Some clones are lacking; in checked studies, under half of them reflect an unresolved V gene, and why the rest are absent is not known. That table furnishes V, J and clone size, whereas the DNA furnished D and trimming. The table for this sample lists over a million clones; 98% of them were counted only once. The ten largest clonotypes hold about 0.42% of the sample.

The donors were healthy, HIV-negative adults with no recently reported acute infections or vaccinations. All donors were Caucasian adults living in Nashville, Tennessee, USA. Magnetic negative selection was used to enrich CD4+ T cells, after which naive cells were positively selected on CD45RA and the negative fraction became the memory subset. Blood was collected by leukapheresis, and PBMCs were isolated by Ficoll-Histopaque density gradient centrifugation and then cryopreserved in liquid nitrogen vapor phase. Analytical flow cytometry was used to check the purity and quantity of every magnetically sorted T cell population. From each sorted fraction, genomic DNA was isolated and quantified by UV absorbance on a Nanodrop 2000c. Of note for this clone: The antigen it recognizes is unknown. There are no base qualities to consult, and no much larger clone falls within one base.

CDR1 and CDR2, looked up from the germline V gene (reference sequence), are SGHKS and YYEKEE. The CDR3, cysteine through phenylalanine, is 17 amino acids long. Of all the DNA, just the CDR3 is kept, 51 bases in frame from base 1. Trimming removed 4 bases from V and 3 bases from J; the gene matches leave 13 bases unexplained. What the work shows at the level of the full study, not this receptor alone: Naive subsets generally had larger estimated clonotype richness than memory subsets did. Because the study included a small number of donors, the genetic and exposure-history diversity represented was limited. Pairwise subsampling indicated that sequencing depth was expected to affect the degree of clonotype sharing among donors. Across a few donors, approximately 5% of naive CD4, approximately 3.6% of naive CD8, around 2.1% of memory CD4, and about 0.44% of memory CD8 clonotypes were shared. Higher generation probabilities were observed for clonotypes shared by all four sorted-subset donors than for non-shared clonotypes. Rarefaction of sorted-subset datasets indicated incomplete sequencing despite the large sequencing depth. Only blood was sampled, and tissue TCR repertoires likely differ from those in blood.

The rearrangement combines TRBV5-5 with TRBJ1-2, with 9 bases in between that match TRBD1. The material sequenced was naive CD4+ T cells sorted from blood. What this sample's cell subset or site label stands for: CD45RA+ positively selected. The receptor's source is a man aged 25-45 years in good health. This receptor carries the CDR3 CASSPAGTGTLDYGYTF. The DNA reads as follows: TGTGCCAGCAGCCCAGCTGGGACAGGGACGTTAGACTATGGCTACACCTTC.